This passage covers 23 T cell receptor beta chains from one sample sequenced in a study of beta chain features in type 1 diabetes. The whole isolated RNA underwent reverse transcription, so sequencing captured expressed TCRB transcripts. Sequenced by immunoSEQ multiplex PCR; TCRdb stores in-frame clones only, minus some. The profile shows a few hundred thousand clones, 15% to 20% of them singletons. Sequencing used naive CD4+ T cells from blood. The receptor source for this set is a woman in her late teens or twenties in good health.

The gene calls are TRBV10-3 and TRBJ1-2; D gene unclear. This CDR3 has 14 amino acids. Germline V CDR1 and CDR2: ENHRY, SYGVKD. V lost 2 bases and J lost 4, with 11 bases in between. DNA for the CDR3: TGTGCCATCAGTGAGCAGGCACCTCGCTATGGCTACACCTTC. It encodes CAISEQAPRYGYTF.

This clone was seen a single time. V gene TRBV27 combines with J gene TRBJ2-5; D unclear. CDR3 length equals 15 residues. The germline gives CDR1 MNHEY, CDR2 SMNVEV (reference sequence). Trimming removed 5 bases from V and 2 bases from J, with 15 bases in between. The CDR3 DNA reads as TGTGCCAGCAGTCCAATTTATGAGGTTCAAGAGACCCAGTACTTC. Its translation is CASSPIYEVQETQYF.

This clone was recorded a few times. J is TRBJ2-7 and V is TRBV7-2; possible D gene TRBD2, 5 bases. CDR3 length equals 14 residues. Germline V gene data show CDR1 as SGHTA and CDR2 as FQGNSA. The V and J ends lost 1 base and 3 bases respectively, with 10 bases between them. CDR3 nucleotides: TGTGCCAGCAGCTTAGTCGGGGTTGGCTACGAGCAGTACTTC. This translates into CASSLVGVGYEQYF.

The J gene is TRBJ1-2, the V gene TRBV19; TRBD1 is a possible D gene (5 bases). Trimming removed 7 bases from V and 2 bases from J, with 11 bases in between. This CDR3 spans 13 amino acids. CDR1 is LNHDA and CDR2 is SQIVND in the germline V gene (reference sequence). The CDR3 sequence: CASTRQKNYGYTF. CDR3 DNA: TGTGCCAGTACTAGACAGAAAAACTATGGCTACACCTTC.

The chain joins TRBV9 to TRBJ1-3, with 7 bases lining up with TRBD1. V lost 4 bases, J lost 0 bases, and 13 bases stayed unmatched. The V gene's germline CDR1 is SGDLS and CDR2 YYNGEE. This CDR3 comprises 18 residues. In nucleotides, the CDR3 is TGTGCCAGCAGCCCCCAGGCAGGGGGGATGAACTCTGGAAACACCATATATTTT. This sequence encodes CASSPQAGGMNSGNTIYF.

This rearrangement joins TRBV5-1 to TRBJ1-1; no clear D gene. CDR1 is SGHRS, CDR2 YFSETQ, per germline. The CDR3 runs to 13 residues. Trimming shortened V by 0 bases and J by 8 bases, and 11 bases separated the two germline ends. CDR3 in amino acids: CASSLDPVQEAFF. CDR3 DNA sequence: TGCGCCAGCAGCTTGGACCCCGTACAAGAAGCTTTCTTT.

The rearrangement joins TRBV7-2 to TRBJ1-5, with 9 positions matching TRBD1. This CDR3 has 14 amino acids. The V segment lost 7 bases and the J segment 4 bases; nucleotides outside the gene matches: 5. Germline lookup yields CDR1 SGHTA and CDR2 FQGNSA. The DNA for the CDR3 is TGTGCCAGCACCCAGGACAGGGGAAATCAGCCCCAGCATTTT. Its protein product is CASTQDRGNQPQHF. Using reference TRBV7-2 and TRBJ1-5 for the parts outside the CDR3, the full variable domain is GAGVSQSPSNKVTEKGKDVELRCDPISGHTALYWYRQSLGQGLEFLIYFQGNSAPDKSGLPSDRFSAERTGGSVSTLTIQRTQQEDSAVYLCASTQDRGNQPQHFGDGTRLSIL.

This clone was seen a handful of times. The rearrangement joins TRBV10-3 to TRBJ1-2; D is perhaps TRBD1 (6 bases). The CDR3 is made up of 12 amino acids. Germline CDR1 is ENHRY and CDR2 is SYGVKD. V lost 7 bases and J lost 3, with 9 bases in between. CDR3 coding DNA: TGTGCCATCACCCCAGGGGACTATGGCTACACCTTC. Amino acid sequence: CAITPGDYGYTF.

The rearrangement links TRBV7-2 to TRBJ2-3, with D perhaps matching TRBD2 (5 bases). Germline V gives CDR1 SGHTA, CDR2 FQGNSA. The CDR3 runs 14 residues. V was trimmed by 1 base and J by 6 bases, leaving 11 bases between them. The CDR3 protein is CASSLGRGSDTQYF. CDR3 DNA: TGTGCCAGCAGCTTAGGAAGAGGGTCGGATACGCAGTATTTT.

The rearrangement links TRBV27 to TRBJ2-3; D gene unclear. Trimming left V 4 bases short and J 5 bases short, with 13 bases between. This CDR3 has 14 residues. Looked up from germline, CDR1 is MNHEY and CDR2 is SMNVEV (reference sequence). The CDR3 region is CASSSPPAGDTQYF. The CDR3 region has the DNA TGTGCCAGCAGTTCCCCCCCAGCAGGAGATACGCAGTATTTT.

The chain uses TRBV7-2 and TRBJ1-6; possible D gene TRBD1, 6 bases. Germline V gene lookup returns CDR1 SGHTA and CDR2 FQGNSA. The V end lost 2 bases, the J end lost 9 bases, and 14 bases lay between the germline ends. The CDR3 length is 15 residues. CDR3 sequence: CASSLTAGGGSPLHF. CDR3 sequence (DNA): TGTGCCAGCAGCTTAACAGCGGGGGGCGGTTCACCCCTCCACTTT.

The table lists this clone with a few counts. The CDR3 DNA reads as TGCGCCAGCAGCCGCCTCCAGGGGACCTCCTACAATGAGCAGTTCTTC. This encodes CASSRLQGTSYNEQFF. The chain links TRBV4-1 to TRBJ2-1; tentatively, D is TRBD1 (6 bases). Trimming left V 4 bases short and J 0 bases short, with 13 bases between. The germline V gene encodes CDR1 MGHRA and CDR2 YSYEKL. The CDR3 totals 16 residues.

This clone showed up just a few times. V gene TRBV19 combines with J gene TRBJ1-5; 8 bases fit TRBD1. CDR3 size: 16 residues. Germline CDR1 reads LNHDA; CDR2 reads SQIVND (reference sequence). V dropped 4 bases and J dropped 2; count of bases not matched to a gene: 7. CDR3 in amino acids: CASSNSLTGGNQPQHF. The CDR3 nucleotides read TGTGCCAGTAGTAACTCCCTGACAGGGGGCAATCAGCCCCAGCATTTT.

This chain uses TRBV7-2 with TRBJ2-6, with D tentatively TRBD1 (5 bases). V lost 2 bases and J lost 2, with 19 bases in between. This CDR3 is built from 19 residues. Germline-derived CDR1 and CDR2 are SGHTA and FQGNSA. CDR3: CASSLFFPRVAPGANVLTF. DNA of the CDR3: TGTGCCAGCAGCTTATTCTTCCCCAGGGTAGCCCCTGGGGCCAACGTCCTGACTTTC.

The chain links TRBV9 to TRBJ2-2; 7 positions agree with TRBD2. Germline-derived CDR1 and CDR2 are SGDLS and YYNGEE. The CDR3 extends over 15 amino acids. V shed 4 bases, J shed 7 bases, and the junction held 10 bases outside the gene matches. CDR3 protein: CASSRSTGEGGELFF. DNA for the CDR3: TGTGCCAGCAGCAGAAGTACGGGGGAGGGCGGGGAGCTGTTTTTT.

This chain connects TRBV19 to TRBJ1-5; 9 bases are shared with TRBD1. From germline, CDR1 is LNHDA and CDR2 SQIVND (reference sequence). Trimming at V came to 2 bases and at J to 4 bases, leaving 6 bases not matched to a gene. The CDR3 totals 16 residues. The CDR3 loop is CASSIRGTGFNQPQHF. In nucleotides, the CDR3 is TGTGCCAGTAGTATACGTGGGACAGGGTTTAATCAGCCCCAGCATTTT.

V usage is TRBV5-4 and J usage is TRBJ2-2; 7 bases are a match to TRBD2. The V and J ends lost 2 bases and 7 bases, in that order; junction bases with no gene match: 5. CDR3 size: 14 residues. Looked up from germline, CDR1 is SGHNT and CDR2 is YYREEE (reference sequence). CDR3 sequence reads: CASSFLAEGGELFF. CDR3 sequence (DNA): TGTGCCAGCAGCTTCCTAGCGGAGGGCGGGGAGCTGTTTTTT.

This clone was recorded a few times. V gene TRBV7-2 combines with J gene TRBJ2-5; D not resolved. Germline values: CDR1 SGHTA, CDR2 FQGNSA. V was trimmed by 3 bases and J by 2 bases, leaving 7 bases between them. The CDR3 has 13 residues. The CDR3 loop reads CASSFVEQETQYF. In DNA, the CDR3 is TGTGCCAGCAGCTTCGTCGAGCAAGAGACCCAGTACTTC.

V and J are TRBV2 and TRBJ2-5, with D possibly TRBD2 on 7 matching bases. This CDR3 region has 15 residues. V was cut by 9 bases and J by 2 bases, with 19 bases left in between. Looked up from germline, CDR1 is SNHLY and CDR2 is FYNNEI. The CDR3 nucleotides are TGTGCCAGTCTAGGGGCGGGGGCCTTACAAGAGACCCAGTACTTC. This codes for CASLGAGALQETQYF.

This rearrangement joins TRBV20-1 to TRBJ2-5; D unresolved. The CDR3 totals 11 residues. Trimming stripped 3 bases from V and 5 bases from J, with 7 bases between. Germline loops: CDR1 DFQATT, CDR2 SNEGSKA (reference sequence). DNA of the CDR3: TGCAGTGCTAGGCGCTCGGAGACCCAGTACTTC. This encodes CSARRSETQYF.

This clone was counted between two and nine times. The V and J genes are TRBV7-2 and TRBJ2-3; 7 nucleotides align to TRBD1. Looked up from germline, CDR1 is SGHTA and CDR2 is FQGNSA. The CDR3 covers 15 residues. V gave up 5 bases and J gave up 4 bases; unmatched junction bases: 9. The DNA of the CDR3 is TGTGCCAGCAGCCCCGACAGGGCGTTGGCAGATACGCAGTATTTT. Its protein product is CASSPDRALADTQYF.

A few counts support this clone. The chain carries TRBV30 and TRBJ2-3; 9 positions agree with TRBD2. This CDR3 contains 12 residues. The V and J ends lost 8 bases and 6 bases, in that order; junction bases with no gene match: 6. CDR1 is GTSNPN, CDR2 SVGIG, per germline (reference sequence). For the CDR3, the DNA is TGTGCCGTAGGACTAGCGTCTGATACGCAGTATTTT. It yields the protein CAVGLASDTQYF.

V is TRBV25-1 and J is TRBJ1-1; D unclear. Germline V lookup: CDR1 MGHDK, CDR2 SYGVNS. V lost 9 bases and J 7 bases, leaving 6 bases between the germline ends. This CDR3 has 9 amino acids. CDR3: CASPFEAFF. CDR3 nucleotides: TGTGCCAGTCCGTTTGAAGCTTTCTTT.